This entry is about one T cell receptor (beta chain). Its antigen is still unknown. No much larger clone is present one base from it, and per-base qualities are unavailable. The library was made by the immunoSEQ multiplex PCR assay. This immuneACCESS table, as held by TCRdb, lists in-frame sequences with V and J called but not all clones. Of the missing ones, under half trace to an unresolved V gene in checked studies; the others have no known cause. The sample table holds 30,000 to 35,000 clones, of which approximately 90% were seen once. About 1.6% of the sample lies in the top ten. The sample originates from a study of control samples from healthy donors and cancer patients (dated by TCRdb to the early 2020s). The CDR3 contains 14 residues, cysteine and phenylalanine counted. The retained sequence is limited to the CDR3, 42 bases, with the frame set at the first base. Trimming takes 6 bases from V and 4 bases from J, and the germline ends sit 15 bases apart. Based on the germline V gene, the CDR1 and CDR2 sequences are MGHRA and YSYEKL.

This TCR was recovered from a woman aged 40 to 50 with lung cancer. Sample: PBMCs. The chain is encoded by TRBV4-1 joined to TRBJ1-1; no D gene is confidently identified. The DNA sequence is given as TGCGCCAGCAGTGGACCTCTTAAAGGCACTGAAGCTTTCTTT. Its translation is CASSGPLKGTEAFF.